In its sample, the clone carrying this T cell receptor beta chain was seen many times. V gave up 5 bases and J gave up 5 bases, with 6 bases separating them. The CDR3 has 11 amino acids. Germline CDR1 reads SGHTA; CDR2 reads FQGNSA. These data belong to a study of blood T cells in healthy people across ages. Using a J-beta primer mix together with a sample-barcoded 5' primer, a second PCR was run for about 7 to 12 cycles. Via MiXCR, TCRdb re-called the 5' RACE reads, giving one row per CDR3 protein. Among about 720,000 distinct CDR3 sequences listed, 20% to 25% were seen once. This same sample was also part of a study on T cells of mothers and their children. That investigation notes: The study recruited a few healthy Caucasian mothers and their six children as donors.

The source of this sequence is a boy between 10 and 17 years old in good health. The V call is TRBV7-2, the J call TRBJ2-5; unclear D gene. The source material was blood. In DNA form, the CDR3 reads TGTGCCAGCAGCCCCCGGGAGACCCAGTACTTC. It translates to CASSPRETQYF. The full variable domain, in which reference TRBV7-2 and TRBJ2-5 provide the parts outside the CDR3, is GAGVSQSPSNKVTEKGKDVELRCDPISGHTALYWYRQSLGQGLEFLIYFQGNSAPDKSGLPSDRFSAERTGGSVSTLTIQRTQQEDSAVYLCASSPRETQYFGPGTRLLVL.